This T cell receptor beta chain was obtained from a study of response to subunit inactivated influenza vaccine. MiXCR, run by TCRdb on the RT-PCR reads, gives a single entry per CDR3 protein. The table lists 550,000 to 600,000 distinct CDR3 sequences, about an eighth of them singletons, with more than 8.5% in the top ten. The length of the CDR3 is 13 residues. Trimming cost V 3 bases and J 1 base, with 9 bases left between them. Germline V gene data show CDR1 as DFQATT and CDR2 as SNEGSKA (reference sequence). Study results and caveats: Each seasonal flu vaccination may recruit only limited new T cells, authors suggested.

This clonotype was observed a few times. Its antigen is as yet unknown. The TCR comes from a man aged 50 to 59 who received an inactivated influenza vaccine. The source material was PBMCs from blood, sampled on the day of vaccination. V and J are TRBV20-1 and TRBJ2-5; TRBD1 or TRBD2 may be the D gene (6 bases each). CDR3 nucleotides: TGCAGTGCTAGGCGGGACACCCAAGAGACCCAGTACTTC. It specifies CSARRDTQETQYF.